Listed below are T cell receptor beta chains from one sample, sequenced in a study of blood T cell repertoires in COVID-19. Sequenced by immunoSEQ multiplex PCR; TCRdb stores in-frame clones only, minus some. The sample consists of under 45,000 clones, around 80% of them appearing once. The sample consisted of peripheral blood. These receptors came from a man aged 60 to 69 with acute or convalescent COVID-19. Each CDR3 is given with its conserved first and last residue. A D gene is named only where the DNA matches it firmly. The size of a clone is reported for some rows only, either as once, few or many, or as a class for expanded clones.

CDR3 protein: CASSWGVQGAGSPLHF; CDR3 DNA: TGTGCCAGCAGCTGGGGGGTGCAGGGGGCTGGTTCACCCCTCCACTTT; clone size: -; V gene: TRBV5-4; J gene: TRBJ1-6; D gene: TRBD1
CDR3 protein: CASSPLGGAGGFNEQFF; CDR3 DNA: TGTGCCAGCAGCCCCTTGGGGGGAGCGGGCGGGTTCAATGAGCAGTTCTTC; clone size: -; V gene: TRBV7-2; J gene: TRBJ2-1; D gene: -
CDR3 protein: CASTLERGEQYF; CDR3 DNA: TGTGCCAGCACCCTGGAGCGTGGGGAGCAGTACTTC; clone size: -; V gene: TRBV6-6; J gene: TRBJ2-7; D gene: -
CDR3 protein: CASSLEAGSYEKLFF; CDR3 DNA: TGCGCCAGCAGCTTGGAAGCAGGGTCGTACGAAAAACTGTTTTTT; clone size: -; V gene: TRBV5-1; J gene: TRBJ1-4; D gene: -
CDR3 protein: CATSDSRRTGGIGGYTF; CDR3 DNA: TGTGCCACCAGCGACTCCCGACGGACAGGGGGTATAGGTGGCTACACCTTC; clone size: -; V gene: TRBV24-1; J gene: TRBJ1-2; D gene: TRBD1
CDR3 protein: CASSLRVSGLAGEAYEQYF; CDR3 DNA: TGTGCCAGCAGTTTAAGGGTCTCGGGACTAGCGGGGGAAGCCTACGAGCAGTACTTC; clone size: -; V gene: TRBV27; J gene: TRBJ2-7; D gene: TRBD2
CDR3 protein: CASSRGSGADTQYF; CDR3 DNA: TGTGCCAGCAGCCGGGGGAGCGGCGCAGATACGCAGTATTTT; clone size: -; V gene: TRBV7-8; J gene: TRBJ2-3; D gene: -
CDR3 protein: CASSNGPGREKLFF; CDR3 DNA: TGTGCCAGCTCCAACGGGCCAGGGCGAGAAAAACTGTTTTTT; clone size: -; V gene: TRBV18; J gene: TRBJ1-4; D gene: -
CDR3 protein: CSSWRDNTGELFF; CDR3 DNA: TGCAGTTCCTGGCGGGACAACACCGGGGAGCTGTTTTTT; clone size: -; V gene: TRBV29-1; J gene: TRBJ2-2; D gene: -
CDR3 protein: CASSPLPGQGNSPLHF; CDR3 DNA: TGTGCCAGCAGCCCATTACCGGGACAGGGTAATTCACCCCTCCACTTT; clone size: -; V gene: TRBV7-6; J gene: TRBJ1-6; D gene: TRBD1
CDR3 protein: CASSPDRATEAFF; CDR3 DNA: TGTGCCAGCAGCCCGGACAGGGCCACTGAAGCTTTCTTT; clone size: few; V gene: TRBV11-2; J gene: TRBJ1-1; D gene: TRBD1
CDR3 protein: CASSVGTSGRGTGELFF; CDR3 DNA: TGTGCCAGCAGCGTAGGGACTAGCGGGAGGGGGACCGGGGAGCTGTTTTTT; clone size: -; V gene: TRBV9; J gene: TRBJ2-2; D gene: TRBD2
CDR3 protein: CASSPGTGALSYEQYF; CDR3 DNA: TGTGCCAGCAGTCCAGGGACAGGGGCACTCTCCTACGAGCAGTACTTC; clone size: -; V gene: TRBV9; J gene: TRBJ2-7; D gene: TRBD1
CDR3 protein: CASSFGTGVTDTQYF; CDR3 DNA: TGTGCCAGCAGCTTCGGGACAGGGGTAACAGATACGCAGTATTTT; clone size: few; V gene: TRBV7-8; J gene: TRBJ2-3; D gene: TRBD1
CDR3 protein: CASSLTGTGNTGELFF; CDR3 DNA: TGTGCCAGCAGCTTAACCGGGACAGGGAACACCGGGGAGCTGTTTTTT; clone size: -; V gene: TRBV5-6; J gene: TRBJ2-2; D gene: TRBD1
CDR3 protein: CASAGQGVREQYF; CDR3 DNA: TGTGCCAGCGCTGGACAGGGAGTTCGCGAGCAGTACTTC; clone size: once; V gene: TRBV2; J gene: TRBJ2-7; D gene: TRBD1
CDR3 protein: CASSLGDFNEKLFF; CDR3 DNA: TGCGCCAGCAGCTTGGGGGACTTCAATGAAAAACTGTTTTTT; clone size: -; V gene: TRBV5-1; J gene: TRBJ1-4; D gene: -
CDR3 protein: CSARQETQYF; CDR3 DNA: TGCAGTGCTAGACAGGAGACCCAGTACTTC; clone size: once; V gene: TRBV20-1; J gene: TRBJ2-5; D gene: -
CDR3 protein: CASSRSGATNEKLFF; CDR3 DNA: TGTGCCAGCAGCAGGTCAGGTGCAACTAATGAAAAACTGTTTTTT; clone size: few; V gene: TRBV5-5; J gene: TRBJ1-4; D gene: -
CDR3 protein: CASSYLRGNEQFF; CDR3 DNA: TGTGCCAGCAGTTACTTGCGGGGAAATGAGCAGTTCTTC; clone size: -; V gene: TRBV6-5; J gene: TRBJ2-1; D gene: -
CDR3 protein: CAAGRTGDNYGYTF; CDR3 DNA: TGTGCCGCAGGGAGGACAGGGGACAACTATGGCTACACCTTC; clone size: -; V gene: TRBV10-3; J gene: TRBJ1-2; D gene: TRBD1
CDR3 protein: CATSVAGSNEQFF; CDR3 DNA: TGTGCCACCAGTGTTGCGGGAAGCAATGAGCAGTTCTTC; clone size: -; V gene: TRBV24-1; J gene: TRBJ2-1; D gene: -
CDR3 protein: CASSTTGILNSPLHF; CDR3 DNA: TGTGCCAGCAGTACTACAGGGATTCTTAATTCACCCCTCCACTTT; clone size: -; V gene: TRBV27; J gene: TRBJ1-6; D gene: -
CDR3 protein: CASSPGLAARNNEQFF; CDR3 DNA: TGTGCCAGTAGTCCGGGACTAGCGGCCAGAAACAATGAGCAGTTCTTC; clone size: -; V gene: TRBV19; J gene: TRBJ2-1; D gene: TRBD2
CDR3 protein: CASNLQGNTGELFF; CDR3 DNA: TGTGCCAGCAACCTACAGGGGAACACCGGGGAGCTGTTTTTT; clone size: many; V gene: TRBV6-5; J gene: TRBJ2-2; D gene: -
CDR3 protein: CASSPGGDQETQYF; CDR3 DNA: TGCGCCAGCAGCCCCGGGGGGGACCAAGAGACCCAGTACTTC; clone size: -; V gene: TRBV5-1; J gene: TRBJ2-5; D gene: TRBD2
CDR3 protein: CASSLGTGIPTNEKLFF; CDR3 DNA: TGCGCCAGCAGCTTGGGGACAGGGATCCCAACTAATGAAAAACTGTTTTTT; clone size: -; V gene: TRBV5-1; J gene: TRBJ1-4; D gene: TRBD1
CDR3 protein: CASSKGVNTEAFF; CDR3 DNA: TGTGCCAGCAGTAAAGGGGTAAACACTGAAGCTTTCTTT; clone size: -; V gene: TRBV7-6; J gene: TRBJ1-1; D gene: -
CDR3 protein: CASSSLGLETEAFF; CDR3 DNA: TGTGCCAGCAGCTCCTTGGGACTGGAGACTGAAGCTTTCTTT; clone size: -; V gene: TRBV7-8; J gene: TRBJ1-1; D gene: -
CDR3 protein: CASSQEDGPGELFF; CDR3 DNA: TGCGCCAGCAGCCAAGAGGATGGGCCCGGGGAGCTGTTTTTT; clone size: -; V gene: TRBV4-3; J gene: TRBJ2-2; D gene: -
CDR3 protein: CASSPIPDRSNEKLFF; CDR3 DNA: TGTGCCAGCAGCCCCATCCCCGACAGAAGTAATGAAAAACTGTTTTTT; clone size: -; V gene: TRBV11-2; J gene: TRBJ1-4; D gene: -
CDR3 protein: CASSLETSGISYNEQFF; CDR3 DNA: TGTGCCAGCAGCTTAGAGACTAGCGGGATATCCTACAATGAGCAGTTCTTC; clone size: once; V gene: TRBV11-3; J gene: TRBJ2-1; D gene: TRBD2
CDR3 protein: CASSYQGGRAQPQHF; CDR3 DNA: TGTGCCAGCAGTTATCAAGGGGGAAGGGCGCAGCCCCAGCATTTT; clone size: -; V gene: TRBV28; J gene: TRBJ1-5; D gene: -
CDR3 protein: CASSLSGTGQETQYF; CDR3 DNA: TGTGCCAGCAGTTTATCCGGGACAGGTCAAGAGACCCAGTACTTC; clone size: -; V gene: TRBV28; J gene: TRBJ2-5; D gene: TRBD1
CDR3 protein: CASSSPGQRFTGELFF; CDR3 DNA: TGTGCCAGCAGCTCGCCGGGACAACGATTCACCGGGGAGCTGTTTTTT; clone size: -; V gene: TRBV9; J gene: TRBJ2-2; D gene: -
CDR3 protein: CASITGTFTGELFF; CDR3 DNA: TGTGCCAGCATAACAGGGACGTTCACCGGGGAGCTGTTTTTT; clone size: -; V gene: TRBV6-5; J gene: TRBJ2-2; D gene: -
CDR3 protein: CASSARQGGGNQPQHF; CDR3 DNA: TGTGCCAGCAGTGCCCGACAGGGTGGGGGCAATCAGCCCCAGCATTTT; clone size: -; V gene: TRBV6-6; J gene: TRBJ1-5; D gene: TRBD1